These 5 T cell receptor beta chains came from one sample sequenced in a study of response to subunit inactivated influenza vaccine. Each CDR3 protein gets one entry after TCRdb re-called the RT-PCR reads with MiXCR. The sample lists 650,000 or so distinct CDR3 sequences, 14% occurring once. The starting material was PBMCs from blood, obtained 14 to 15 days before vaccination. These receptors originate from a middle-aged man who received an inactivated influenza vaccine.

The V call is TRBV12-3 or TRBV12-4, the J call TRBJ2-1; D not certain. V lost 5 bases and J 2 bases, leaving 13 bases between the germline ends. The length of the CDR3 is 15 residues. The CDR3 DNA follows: TGTGCCAGCAGTCTCCTTTCTCCCCCCTACAATGAGCAGTTCTTC. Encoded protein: CASSLLSPPYNEQFF.

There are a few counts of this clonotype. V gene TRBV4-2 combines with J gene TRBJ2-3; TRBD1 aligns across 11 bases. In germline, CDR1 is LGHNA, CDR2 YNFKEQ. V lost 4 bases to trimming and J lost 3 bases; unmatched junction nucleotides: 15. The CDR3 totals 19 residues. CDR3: CASSPSVPWDRGVTDTQYF. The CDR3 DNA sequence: TGTGCCAGCAGCCCCAGTGTCCCATGGGACAGGGGGGTAACAGATACGCAGTATTTT.

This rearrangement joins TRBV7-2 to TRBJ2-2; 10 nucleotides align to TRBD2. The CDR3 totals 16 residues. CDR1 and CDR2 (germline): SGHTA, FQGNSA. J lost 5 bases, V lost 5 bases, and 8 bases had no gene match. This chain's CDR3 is CASSARAGGRTGELFF. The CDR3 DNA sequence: TGTGCCAGCAGCGCGAGAGCGGGGGGGCGGACCGGGGAGCTGTTTTTT.

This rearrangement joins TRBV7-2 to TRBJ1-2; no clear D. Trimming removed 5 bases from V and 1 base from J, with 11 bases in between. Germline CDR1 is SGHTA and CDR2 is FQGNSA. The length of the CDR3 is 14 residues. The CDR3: CASSPQEGNYGYTF. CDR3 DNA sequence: TGTGCCAGCAGCCCCCAAGAGGGTAACTATGGCTACACCTTC.

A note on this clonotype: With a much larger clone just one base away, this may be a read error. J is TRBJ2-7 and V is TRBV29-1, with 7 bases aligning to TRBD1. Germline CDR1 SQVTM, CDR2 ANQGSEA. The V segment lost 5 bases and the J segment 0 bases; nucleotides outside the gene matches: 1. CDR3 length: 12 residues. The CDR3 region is CSVRDSSYEQYF. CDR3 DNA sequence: TGCAGCGTTCGGGACAGCTCCTACGAGCAGTACTTC.